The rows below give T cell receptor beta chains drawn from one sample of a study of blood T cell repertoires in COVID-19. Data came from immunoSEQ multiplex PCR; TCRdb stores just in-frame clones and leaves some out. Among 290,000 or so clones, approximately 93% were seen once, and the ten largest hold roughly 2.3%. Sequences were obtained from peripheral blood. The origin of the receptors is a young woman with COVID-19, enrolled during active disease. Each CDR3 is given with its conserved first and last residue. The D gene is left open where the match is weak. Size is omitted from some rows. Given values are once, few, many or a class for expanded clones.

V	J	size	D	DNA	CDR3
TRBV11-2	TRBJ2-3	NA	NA	TGTGCCAGCAGCTTAGCAGGGGTTAGCACAGATACGCAGTATTTT	CASSLAGVSTDTQYF
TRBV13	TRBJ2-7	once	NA	TGTGCCAGCAGTATACAGGGATCTAGCTACGAGCAGTACTTC	CASSIQGSSYEQYF
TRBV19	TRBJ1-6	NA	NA	TGTGCCACTGGGGTGGGGCTTGCCTCACCCCTCCACTTT	CATGVGLASPLHF
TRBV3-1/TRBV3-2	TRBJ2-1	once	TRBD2	TGTGCCAGTCGAGGGGAGGGCGGGCTCTATGAGCAGTTCTTC	CASRGEGGLYEQFF
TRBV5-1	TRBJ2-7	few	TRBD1	TGCGCCAGCAGCTCCGGGACAGGGGACGACGAGCAGTACTTC	CASSSGTGDDEQYF
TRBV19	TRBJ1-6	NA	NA	TGTGCCAGTAGCCCACGGGGGGGCGCTGACAATTCACCCCTCCACTTT	CASSPRGGADNSPLHF
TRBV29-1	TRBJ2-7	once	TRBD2	TGCAGCGTTGAAACTAGCGGGACCACCTACGAGCAGTACTTC	CSVETSGTTYEQYF
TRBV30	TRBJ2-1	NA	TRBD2	TGTGCCTGGACTGGGCTAGCGGGCCCAGGGCCCTACAATGAGCAGTTCTTC	CAWTGLAGPGPYNEQFF
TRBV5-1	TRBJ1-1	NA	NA	TGCGCCAGCAGCGCGACAGATAACACTGAAGCTTTCTTT	CASSATDNTEAFF
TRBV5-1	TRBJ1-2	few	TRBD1	TGCGCCAGCAGCTTGGGCCGGACAGGGGAAGGCTACACCTTC	CASSLGRTGEGYTF
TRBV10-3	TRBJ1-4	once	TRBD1	TGTGCCATCAGTGAACAGGGGGCCCTTAATGAAAAACTGTTTTTT	CAISEQGALNEKLFF
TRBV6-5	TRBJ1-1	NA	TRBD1	TGTGCCAGCAGTACAGGGGTCGGGTACACTGAAGCTTTCTTT	CASSTGVGYTEAFF
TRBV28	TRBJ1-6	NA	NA	TGTGCCAGCAGTAAAGGGGGGGCAAATTCACCCCTCCACTTT	CASSKGGANSPLHF
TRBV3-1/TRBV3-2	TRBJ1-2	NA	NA	TGTGCCAGCAGCTCACGTGGGAGTGGCTACACCTTC	CASSSRGSGYTF
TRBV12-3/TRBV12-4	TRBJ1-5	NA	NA	TGTGCCAGCAGTTTAGCCCTCCAGCCCCAGCATTTT	CASSLALQPQHF
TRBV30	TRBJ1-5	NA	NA	TGTGCCTGGAGTGTACCGGGACAGCCCCAGCATTTT	CAWSVPGQPQHF
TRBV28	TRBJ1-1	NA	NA	TGTGCCAGCAGGTCCGGGGGGACTGAAGCTTTCTTT	CASRSGGTEAFF
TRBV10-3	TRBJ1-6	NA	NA	TGTGCCATCAGTGTCCAACAGGGTATGGATTCACCCCTCCACTTT	CAISVQQGMDSPLHF
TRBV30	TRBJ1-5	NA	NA	TGTGCCTGGAGTTTGGGAGGGGAGTTCAATCAGCCCCAGCATTTT	CAWSLGGEFNQPQHF
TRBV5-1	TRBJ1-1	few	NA	TGCGCCAGCAGCAGCATACAGGGCTGGGACACTGAAGCTTTCTTT	CASSSIQGWDTEAFF
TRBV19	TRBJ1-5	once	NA	TGTGCCAGTAGTATGATGACAGGTGGGCAGCCCCAGCATTTT	CASSMMTGGQPQHF
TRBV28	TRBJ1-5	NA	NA	TGTGCCAGCAGTCTGGGACTGATGTATCAGCCCCAGCATTTT	CASSLGLMYQPQHF
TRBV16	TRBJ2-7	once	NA	TGTGCCAGCAGCCAATATTACGGCGGGTCCTACGAGCAGTACTTC	CASSQYYGGSYEQYF
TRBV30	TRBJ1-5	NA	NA	TGTGCCTGGAGTGTACTGGCGGATGATCAGCCCCAGCATTTT	CAWSVLADDQPQHF
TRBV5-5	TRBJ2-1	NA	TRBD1	TGTGCCAGCAGCTTAACCGGGACAGGGCCCCAGGGGCAGTTCTTC	CASSLTGTGPQGQFF
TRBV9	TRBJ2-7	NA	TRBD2	TGTGCCAGCAGCGTAGAAGCGGGAGGGCCGATATACGAGCAGTACTTC	CASSVEAGGPIYEQYF
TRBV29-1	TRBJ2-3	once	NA	TGCAGCGTTGGTGGGAGAAACACAGATACGCAGTATTTT	CSVGGRNTDTQYF
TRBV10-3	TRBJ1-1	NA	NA	TGTGCCATCCGTATCGACATGAACACTGAAGCTTTCTTT	CAIRIDMNTEAFF
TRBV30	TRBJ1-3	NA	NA	TGTGCCTGGAGTGTTCCCCGAGGCCAAGGAGGAAACACCATATATTTT	CAWSVPRGQGGNTIYF
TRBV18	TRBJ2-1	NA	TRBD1	TGTGCCAGCTCACCTCAAGGACAGGGGGCCTACAATGAGCAGTTCTTC	CASSPQGQGAYNEQFF
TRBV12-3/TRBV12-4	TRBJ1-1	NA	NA	TGTGCCAGCACCCTAGACCCGAACACTGAAGCTTTCTTT	CASTLDPNTEAFF
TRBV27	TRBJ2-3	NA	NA	TGTGCCAGCAGTTTCCTTTCTAGCGACAGCACAGATACGCAGTATTTT	CASSFLSSDSTDTQYF
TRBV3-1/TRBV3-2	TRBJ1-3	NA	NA	TGTGCCAGCGCGACCCTGGACACCCCTGGAAACACCATATATTTT	CASATLDTPGNTIYF
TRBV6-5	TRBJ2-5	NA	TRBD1	TGTGCCAGCAGTATTCCGGGACAGCAAGAGACCCAGTACTTC	CASSIPGQQETQYF
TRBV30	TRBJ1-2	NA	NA	TGTGCCTGGAGCCCGGGGTCAGCTAACTATGGCTACACCTTC	CAWSPGSANYGYTF
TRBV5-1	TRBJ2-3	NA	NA	TGCGCCAGCAGCTTGGAGGACTCCCCGTTACCCTGGAGCAGCACAGATACGCAGTATTTT	CASSLEDSPLPWSSTDTQYF
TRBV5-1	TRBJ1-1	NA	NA	TGCGCCAGCAGCTTACGGGTTTCTAACACTGAAGCTTTCTTT	CASSLRVSNTEAFF
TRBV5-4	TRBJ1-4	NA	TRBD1	TGTGCCAGCAGCTTAGACAGGGCCTCCAATGAAAAACTGTTTTTT	CASSLDRASNEKLFF
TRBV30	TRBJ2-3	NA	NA	TGTGCCTGGAGCCGGGAGATTAGCACAGATACGCAGTATTTT	CAWSREISTDTQYF
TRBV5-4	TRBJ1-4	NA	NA	TGTGCCAGCAGCAAAAACCCGGCAACTAATGAAAAACTGTTTTTT	CASSKNPATNEKLFF
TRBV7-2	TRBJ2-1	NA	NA	TGTGCCAGCAGCTTATCAGGGCCGAACAATGAGCAGTTCTTC	CASSLSGPNNEQFF
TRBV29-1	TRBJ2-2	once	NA	TGCAGCGTTATCCAGGGATTTAGGGACGGGGAGCTGTTTTTT	CSVIQGFRDGELFF
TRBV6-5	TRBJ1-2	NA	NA	TGTGCCAGCAGGGCAGGGGAGTATGGCTACACCTTC	CASRAGEYGYTF
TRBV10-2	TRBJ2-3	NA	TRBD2	TGCGCCAGCAGTGAGTCTAGCGGGAGGGCCACGGATACGCAGTATTTT	CASSESSGRATDTQYF
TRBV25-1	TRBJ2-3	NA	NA	TGTGCCAGCAGTGAAGTCCGGGGCACAGATACGCAGTATTTT	CASSEVRGTDTQYF
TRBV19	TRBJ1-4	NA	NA	TGTGCCAGTAGGATCAGGCAGGGGAATGAAAAACTGTTTTTT	CASRIRQGNEKLFF
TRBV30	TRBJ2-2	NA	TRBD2	TGTGCCTTTACTAGCGGGAGGGCCCCCGGGGAGCTGTTTTTT	CAFTSGRAPGELFF
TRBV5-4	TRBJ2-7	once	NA	TGTGCCAGCAGCGTCTCCCCCCCCTACGAGCAGTACTTC	CASSVSPPYEQYF